This entry lists 31 T cell receptor beta chains sequenced from one sample in a study of T-cell reconstitution after alpha-beta-depleted transplantation in children. Preparation of the TCRbeta library was carried out with unique molecular identifiers. Each CDR3 protein is one row after TCRdb ran MiXCR on the PCR reads. Seen here are some 530,000 distinct CDR3 sequences, about an eighth observed once, and the top ten hold about 6%. This specimen consisted of PBMCs from the stem cell graft donor, obtained from the stem cell graft. These receptors came from a human donor who donated a stem cell graft to a child with combined immunodeficiency.

This clonotype was detected ten times or more. V and J are TRBV9 and TRBJ2-5, with a weak D call TRBD2 (5 bases). The V and J ends lost 2 bases and 2 bases respectively, with 13 bases between them. This CDR3 region has 15 residues. The germline CDR1 and CDR2 sequences are SGDLS and YYNGEE. The CDR3 DNA reads TGTGCCAGCAGCGTTTACGGGGTTCCGCAAGAGACCCAGTACTTC. Its translation: CASSVYGVPQETQYF. Using reference TRBV9 and TRBJ2-5 for the parts outside the CDR3, the full variable domain is DSGVTQTPKHLITATGQRVTLRCSPRSGDLSVYWYQQSLDQGLQFLIQYYNGEERAKGNILERFSAQQFPDLHSELNLSSLELGDSALYFCASSVYGVPQETQYFGPGTRLLVL.

The rearrangement joins TRBV4-3 to TRBJ2-3, with 8 nucleotides matching TRBD1. Trimming removed 4 bases from V and 4 bases from J; junction bases left unmatched: 7. Germline loops: CDR1 LGHNA, CDR2 YSLEER. CDR3 length equals 15 residues. CDR3 loop: CASSLSRGQADTQYF. DNA of the CDR3: TGCGCCAGCAGCCTCTCCAGGGGGCAGGCAGATACGCAGTATTTT.

This chain joins TRBV19 and TRBJ2-1, with TRBD1 identical over 7 bases. J was trimmed by 3 bases and V by 5 bases; bases with no gene match: 4. The CDR3 totals 14 residues. CDR1 and CDR2 from the germline V gene are LNHDA and SQIVND (reference sequence). DNA for the CDR3: TGTGCCAGTAGTTCCTGGACAGGCTACAATGAGCAGTTCTTC. This codes for CASSSWTGYNEQFF.

The chain joins TRBV6-2 or TRBV6-3 to TRBJ2-6; no clear D gene. The germline V gene encodes CDR1 MNHEY and CDR2 SVGEGT. V lost 0 bases, J lost 4 bases, and 10 bases lay in between. The CDR3 sequence is 16 residues long. Here the CDR3 reads CASSYSIFAGANVLTF. CDR3 DNA sequence: TGTGCCAGCAGTTACTCGATTTTTGCCGGGGCCAACGTCCTGACTTTC.

The sample holds a few counts of this clonotype. The chain joins TRBV19 to TRBJ2-1; D remains unclear. CDR1 and CDR2 (germline): LNHDA, SQIVND (reference sequence). Trimming took off 6 bases at V and 9 bases at J, with 15 bases between the two ends. This CDR3 has 13 residues. The CDR3 DNA sequence: TGTGCCAGTAGAAAAGGGCCCAACACTGAGCAGTTCTTC. Translated: CASRKGPNTEQFF.

There are many counts of this clonotype. This chain connects TRBV29-1 to TRBJ2-3; TRBD2 matches 9 bases. V dropped 0 bases and J dropped 3; count of bases not matched to a gene: 7. The length of the CDR3 is 16 residues. Germline CDR1 SQVTM, CDR2 ANQGSEA. The CDR3 spells CSVEEAGLAGTDTQYF. The CDR3 DNA reads as TGCAGCGTTGAAGAGGCGGGACTAGCAGGTACAGATACGCAGTATTTT.

The chain employs TRBV7-8 and TRBJ2-3; 11 bases agree with TRBD2. Trimming cost V 6 bases and J 1 base; bases outside gene matches: 6. The germline V gene encodes CDR1 SGHVS and CDR2 FQNEAQ. This CDR3 has 16 amino acids. The CDR3 DNA reads TGTGCCAGCAGGCCATCGGGACTAGCGGGCACAGATACGCAGTATTTT. It yields the protein CASRPSGLAGTDTQYF.

In its sample, this clonotype was seen many times. The chain employs TRBV28 and TRBJ2-3; no reliable D call. Germline V lookup: CDR1 MDHEN, CDR2 SYDVKM. Trimming shortened V by 5 bases and J by 8 bases, and 8 bases separated the two germline ends. The CDR3 consists of 11 residues. The CDR3 DNA sequence: TGTGCCAGCAGTGCCTCAGGTACGCAGTATTTT. Amino acid sequence: CASSASGTQYF. Full variable domain (missing parts from reference TRBV28 and TRBJ2-3): DVKVTQSSRYLVKRTGEKVFLECVQDMDHENMFWYRQDPGLGLRLIYFSYDVKMKEKGDIPEGYSVSREKKERFSLILESASTNQTSMYLCASSASGTQYFGPGTRLTVL.

This clonotype turned up a few times. This rearrangement joins TRBV7-2 to TRBJ2-5; D ambiguous. CDR3 length equals 13 residues. Germline assignment: CDR1 SGHTA and CDR2 FQGNSA. Trimming removed 7 bases from V and 5 bases from J, with 14 bases in between. The CDR3 loop is CASNKARTETQYF. CDR3 coding DNA: TGTGCCAGCAATAAGGCTAGAACGGAGACCCAGTACTTC.

This clonotype was seen a handful of times. The chain joins TRBV6-2 or TRBV6-3 to TRBJ2-7, with 10 nucleotides matching TRBD2. V was pared by 7 bases and J by 1 base, with 13 bases of the junction left unmatched. From germline, CDR1 is MNHEY and CDR2 SVGEGT. CDR3 length equals 17 residues. CDR3 DNA: TGTGCCAGCAAGCCCAGACACGGACTAGCGGAATCCTACGAGCAGTACTTC. Protein: CASKPRHGLAESYEQYF.

The chain carries TRBV5-8 and TRBJ2-5, with TRBD1 matching 9 bases. With 4 bases clipped from V and 4 bases from J, the junction kept 8 bases outside the gene matches. Looked up from germline, CDR1 is SGHTS and CDR2 is YDEGEE. This CDR3 is built from 15 residues. DNA of the CDR3: TGTGCCAGCAGCAGAGGGACAGGGCGACGAGAGACCCAGTACTTC. It translates to CASSRGTGRRETQYF.

This clonotype came up a few times. The CDR3 region is CASRSDRNTEAFF. In nucleotides, the CDR3 is TGTGCCAGCAGGTCCGACAGGAACACTGAAGCTTTCTTT. The chain employs TRBV6-1 and TRBJ1-1, with a weak D call TRBD1 (5 bases). Germline lookup yields CDR1 MNHNS and CDR2 SASEGT. Trimming removed 6 bases from V and 1 base from J, with 9 bases in between. The CDR3 is made up of 13 amino acids.

The chain has TRBV12-3 or TRBV12-4 and TRBJ2-6; 7 bases are a match to TRBD1. Trimming at V came to 5 bases and at J to 3 bases, leaving 10 bases not matched to a gene. The CDR3 contains 17 residues. CDR3 loop: CASSMDRTRGGANVLTF. The CDR3 DNA sequence: TGTGCCAGCAGTATGGACAGGACACGAGGTGGGGCCAACGTCCTGACTTTC.

The sample holds many counts of this clonotype. The chain couples TRBV5-6 to TRBJ2-1; 12 bases are shared with TRBD2. With V trimmed by 3 bases and J by 9 bases, 7 bases remained unmatched. The CDR3 covers 15 residues. Per the germline V gene, CDR1 is SGHDT and CDR2 is YYEEEE. The CDR3 DNA sequence: TGTGCCAGCAGCTGGGGGCTAGCGGGGGGGACTGAGCAGTTCTTC. Residues: CASSWGLAGGTEQFF.

The rearrangement links TRBV20-1 to TRBJ1-1; TRBD1 agrees at 7 bases. CDR1 is DFQATT and CDR2 is SNEGSKA in the germline V gene (reference sequence). This CDR3 spans 12 amino acids. Trimming at V came to 3 bases and at J to 11 bases, leaving 9 bases not matched to a gene. CDR3 amino acids: CSASGGGERAFF. The CDR3 DNA reads TGCAGTGCTAGTGGAGGGGGCGAGCGCGCTTTCTTT.

This clonotype was counted only a few times. The chain has TRBV7-9 and TRBJ2-7; TRBD2 matches 7 bases. CDR1 and CDR2 (germline): SEHNR, FQNEAQ (reference sequence). With V trimmed by 5 bases and J by 3 bases, 4 bases remained unmatched. This CDR3 spans 13 amino acids. The chain's CDR3 is CASSERDGYEQYF. The CDR3, as DNA: TGTGCCAGCAGCGAGCGGGACGGCTACGAGCAGTACTTC.

This clonotype was counted between two and nine times. The J gene is TRBJ2-7, the V gene TRBV4-3; possibly TRBD2 for D (5 bases). This CDR3 region has 14 residues. The V end was cut by 0 bases, the J end by 5 bases, with 11 bases between. The germline CDR1 and CDR2 sequences are LGHNA and YSLEER. The CDR3 reads CASSQEFSGNEQYF. DNA for the CDR3: TGCGCCAGCAGCCAAGAATTCTCCGGGAACGAGCAGTACTTC.

Ten or more counts support this clonotype. The chain employs TRBV2 and TRBJ1-1; D is undetermined. The CDR3 length is 13 residues. V was clipped by 4 bases and J by 5 bases, with 11 bases between them. Germline V gene sequence: CDR1 SNHLY, CDR2 FYNNEI. CDR3 in DNA: TGTGCCAGCAGTGTGGGGAGGGAAACTGAAGCTTTCTTT. Protein: CASSVGRETEAFF.

The table lists this clonotype with many counts. The V and J genes are TRBV7-2 and TRBJ2-3; 9 positions match TRBD2. V dropped 2 bases and J dropped 7; count of bases not matched to a gene: 16. Germline CDR1 SGHTA, CDR2 FQGNSA. This CDR3 has 18 residues. DNA of the CDR3: TGTGCCAGCAGCTTAAAGGCGGGGGGGCCTCGTTTTCCTCATACGCAGTATTTT. Its protein product is CASSLKAGGPRFPHTQYF. The variable domain in full, with the rest retrieved from reference TRBV7-2 and TRBJ2-3, is GAGVSQSPSNKVTEKGKDVELRCDPISGHTALYWYRQSLGQGLEFLIYFQGNSAPDKSGLPSDRFSAERTGGSVSTLTIQRTQQEDSAVYLCASSLKAGGPRFPHTQYFGPGTRLTVL.

The rearrangement links TRBV5-1 to TRBJ1-5; D remains unclear. Deletions cut 0 bases from V and 7 bases from J, with 14 bases between. The CDR3 spans 15 residues. Germline CDR1 SGHRS, CDR2 YFSETQ. CDR3: CASSLEGRNIQPQHF. The CDR3 DNA reads as TGCGCCAGCAGCTTGGAAGGGCGAAATATACAGCCCCAGCATTTT.

The CDR3 DNA sequence: TGTGCCAGCTCACAAATCCCGGGGAGACCGACCTACGAGCAGTACTTC. Encoded protein: CASSQIPGRPTYEQYF. The V gene is TRBV18, the J gene TRBJ2-7; weak D call: TRBD2 (5 bases). V was cut by 4 bases and J by 2 bases, with 18 bases left in between. The germline V gene has CDR1 KGHSH and CDR2 LQKENI. CDR3 length: 16 residues.

The rearrangement joins TRBV23-1 to TRBJ2-3, with 10 bases aligning to TRBD2. TRBV23-1 is flagged as an ORF with uncertain function. V shed 4 bases and J 1 base; nucleotides not matched to a gene: 5. The CDR3 spans 16 residues. Here the CDR3 reads CASSPRLAGCTDTQYF. CDR3 DNA sequence: TGCGCCAGCAGTCCCCGACTAGCGGGTTGCACAGATACGCAGTATTTT.

The sample holds many counts of this clonotype. The chain joins TRBV7-9 to TRBJ2-7; either TRBD1 or TRBD2 may fit D (6 bases each). In germline, CDR1 is SEHNR, CDR2 FQNEAQ (reference sequence). This CDR3 is 13 amino acids long. V lost 4 bases, J lost 4 bases, and 11 bases lay in between. CDR3 sequence: CASSSQGTYEQYF. The CDR3 nucleotides read TGTGCCAGCAGCTCGCAGGGGACTTACGAGCAGTACTTC.

A word on this clonotype: A much larger clone is a single base away; this may be a read error. The chain recombines TRBV6-2 or TRBV6-3 with TRBJ2-5, with 7 bases matching TRBD2. Germline assignment: CDR1 MNHEY and CDR2 SVGEGT. CDR3 length: 13 residues. Germline trimming cut 6 bases from V and 3 bases from J; bases unmatched to any gene: 4. Here the CDR3 reads CASRASGKETQYF. DNA of the CDR3: TGTGCCAGCAGGGCTAGCGGAAAAGAGACCCAGTACTTC.

The table lists this clonotype with many counts. The J gene is TRBJ2-7, the V gene TRBV7-2; D is perhaps TRBD2 (6 bases). The CDR3 has 14 residues. The germline CDR1 and CDR2 sequences are SGHTA and FQGNSA. Trimming removed 0 bases from V and 3 bases from J, with 9 bases in between. Written as DNA, the CDR3 is TGTGCCAGCAGCTTAGCCCTAGCGAGCTACGAGCAGTACTTC. Its protein is CASSLALASYEQYF.

The chain joins TRBV7-9 to TRBJ1-1; D remains ambiguous. The CDR3 consists of 11 residues. Germline V gene data show CDR1 as SEHNR and CDR2 as FQNEAQ (reference sequence). The ends were cut back, 4 bases at V and 12 bases at J, with 12 bases in the middle. The CDR3 DNA follows: TGTGCCAGCAGCTCGGACCCCGGAACTTTCTTT. Protein sequence: CASSSDPGTFF.

The chain couples TRBV12-3 or TRBV12-4 to TRBJ2-7; 8 bases are a match to TRBD1. J lost 0 bases, V lost 6 bases, and 4 bases had no gene match. This CDR3 is built from 14 residues. The CDR3 DNA reads as TGTGCCAGCAGATACAGGGGGATCTCCTACGAGCAGTACTTC. Its protein product is CASRYRGISYEQYF.

The J gene is TRBJ2-1, the V gene TRBV7-3; D might be TRBD2 (5 bases). The V gene lost 5 bases and the J gene lost 8 bases, with 22 bases spanning the gap. The CDR3 contains 16 residues. In germline, CDR1 is SGHTA, CDR2 FQGTGA. Here the CDR3 DNA reads TGTGCCAGCAGCCCTGGCTGGGGAACTAGTTTTCATGAGCAGTTCTTC. It codes for CASSPGWGTSFHEQFF.

The genes are TRBV29-1 and TRBJ2-2; 8 positions agree with TRBD2. The trim removed 5 bases at V and 4 bases at J, leaving 6 bases unmatched. The CDR3 spans 14 residues. Germline assignment: CDR1 SQVTM and CDR2 ANQGSEA. This chain's CDR3 is CSVTSGFGTGELFF. The CDR3 DNA is TGCAGCGTTACTAGCGGTTTTGGCACCGGGGAGCTGTTTTTT.

This clonotype showed up many times. V gene TRBV29-1 combines with J gene TRBJ2-2, with TRBD1 identical over 7 bases. J was trimmed by 3 bases and V by 1 base; bases with no gene match: 5. Per germline, CDR1 SQVTM and CDR2 ANQGSEA. CDR3 size: 15 residues. CDR3 protein: CSVEVADRDTGELFF. CDR3 bases: TGCAGCGTTGAAGTCGCTGACAGGGACACCGGGGAGCTGTTTTTT.

Notes on this clonotype: Just one base apart from a much larger clone, this may be a read error. The CDR3 carries no conserved terminal phenylalanine or tryptophan, so it likely arises from a read error. The chain combines TRBV20-1 with TRBJ2-7, with a possible D match to TRBD1 (7 bases). The CDR3 loop spans 13 amino acids. The germline V gene has CDR1 DFQATT and CDR2 SNEGSKA (reference sequence). V lost 6 bases, J lost 2 bases, and 14 bases lay in between. The DNA of the CDR3 is TGCAGTGCACAGGGGACTGGCCCCTACGAGCAGTACTAC. Translating it yields CSAQGTGPYEQYY.